What follows are 6 T cell receptor beta chains derived from one specimen sequenced in a study of blood T cell repertoires in COVID-19. Assay used: immunoSEQ multiplex PCR; TCRdb lists only in-frame clones, some missing. Here the sample spans 100,000 to 150,000 clones, more than 75% being singletons. The sample consisted of peripheral blood. The receptors originated from a man in his sixties with acute or convalescent COVID-19.

The chain combines TRBV12-3 or TRBV12-4 with TRBJ2-5; the D is unclear. This CDR3 is 12 amino acids long. V was clipped by 2 bases and J by 2 bases, with 3 bases between them. The CDR3 nucleotides are TGTGCCAGCAGTTTACGGCAAGAGACCCAGTACTTC. Its translation: CASSLRQETQYF.

The chain joins TRBV4-3 to TRBJ1-1; 7 bases match TRBD1. The germline CDR1 and CDR2 sequences are LGHNA and YSLEER. Losses at the gene ends were 4 bases for V and 5 bases for J; bases not matched to a gene: 7. CDR3 length equals 14 residues. CDR3 sequence (DNA): TGCGCCAGCAGCCGCGGACAGGCGAGGACTGAAGCTTTCTTT. Translated: CASSRGQARTEAFF.

The chain has TRBV9 and TRBJ2-7; 7 positions agree with TRBD2. Looked up from germline, CDR1 is SGDLS and CDR2 is YYNGEE. The V segment lost 0 bases and the J segment 2 bases; nucleotides outside the gene matches: 2. The CDR3 loop spans 14 amino acids. DNA for the CDR3: TGTGCCAGCAGCGTAGACGGGAGGCCCTACGAGCAGTACTTC. Amino acids: CASSVDGRPYEQYF.

The genes are TRBV5-6 and TRBJ2-7; D not resolved. Germline assignment: CDR1 SGHDT and CDR2 YYEEEE. V lost 1 base, J lost 2 bases, and 10 bases lay in between. There are 14 residues in the CDR3. The CDR3 sequence is CASSLRGLPYEQYF. In nucleotides, the CDR3 is TGTGCCAGCAGCTTGAGAGGCCTACCCTACGAGCAGTACTTC.

CDR3 region: CASSLVWRGNYGYTF. The CDR3 DNA sequence: TGTGCCAGCAGCTTAGTTTGGCGGGGAAACTATGGCTACACCTTC. V gene TRBV11-2 combines with J gene TRBJ1-2; D unclear. This CDR3 has 15 residues. V was trimmed by 1 base and J by 2 bases, leaving 11 bases between them. CDR1 is SGHAT and CDR2 is FQNNGV in the germline V gene.

This chain connects TRBV19 to TRBJ1-5; TRBD1 matches at 7 bases. J lost 4 bases, V lost 5 bases, and 8 bases had no gene match. This CDR3 contains 15 residues. Germline CDR1 reads LNHDA; CDR2 reads SQIVND (reference sequence). This CDR3 reads CASSGDRAGNQPQHF. For the CDR3, the DNA is TGTGCCAGTAGTGGCGACAGGGCAGGGAATCAGCCCCAGCATTTT.